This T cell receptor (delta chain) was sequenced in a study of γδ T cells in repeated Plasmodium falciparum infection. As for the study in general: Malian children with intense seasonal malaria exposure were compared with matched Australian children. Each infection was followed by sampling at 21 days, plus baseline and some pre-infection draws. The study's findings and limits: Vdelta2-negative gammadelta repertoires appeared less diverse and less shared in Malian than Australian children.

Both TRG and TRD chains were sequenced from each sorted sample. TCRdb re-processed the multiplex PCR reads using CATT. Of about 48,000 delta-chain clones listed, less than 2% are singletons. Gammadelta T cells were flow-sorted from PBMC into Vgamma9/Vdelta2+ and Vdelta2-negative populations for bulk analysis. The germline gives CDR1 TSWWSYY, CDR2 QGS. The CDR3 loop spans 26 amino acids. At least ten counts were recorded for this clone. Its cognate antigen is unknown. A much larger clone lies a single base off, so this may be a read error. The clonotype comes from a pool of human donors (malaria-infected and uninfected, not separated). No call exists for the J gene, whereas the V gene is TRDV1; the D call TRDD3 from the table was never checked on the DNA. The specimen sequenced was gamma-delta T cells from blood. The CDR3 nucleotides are TGTGCTCTTGGGGACCTAACTTCCTTCAGTCGTACTGGGGGATACGCCCTCCTTACTTACACCGATAAACCCATCTTT. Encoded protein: CALGDLTSFSRTGGYALLTYTDKPIF.